One and the same sample provided the 18 T cell receptor beta chains below, sequenced in a study of T cell repertoires in cytomegalovirus infection. TCRdb re-called the reads with MiXCR, one entry per CDR3 protein. The sample consists of some 940,000 distinct CDR3 sequences, around 30% of them appearing once. No antigen has been identified for these receptors. This specimen was cultured CD8+ T cells from PBMCs, taken from culture after CMV antigen stimulation. These receptors were obtained from a human donor in good health (CMV status not recorded). Some clones in this sample may be carry-over from other donors' samples.

This clonotype has a handful of counts. This sequence joins TRBV4-3 and TRBJ2-5, with unresolved D. V shed 0 bases and J shed 5 bases, with 7 bases lying between them. This CDR3 has 13 amino acids. In germline, CDR1 is LGHNA, CDR2 YSLEER. CDR3 DNA: TGCGCCAGCAGCCAAGATTCTATCGAGACCCAGTACTTC. Protein sequence: CASSQDSIETQYF.

The V gene is TRBV5-6, the J gene TRBJ2-1; 7 bases are a match to TRBD2. The CDR3 extends over 13 amino acids. Unmatched junction bases numbered 5, after V lost 4 bases and J lost 7 bases. Germline CDR1 SGHDT, CDR2 YYEEEE. In nucleotides, the CDR3 is TGTGCCAGCAGCACCGGGGGGAAGAATGAGCAGTTCTTC. Translated, it gives CASSTGGKNEQFF.

The rearrangement uses TRBV24-1 and TRBJ1-1, with D possibly TRBD1 on 5 matching bases. Germline V lookup: CDR1 KGHDR, CDR2 SFDVKD. CDR3 size: 9 residues. The CDR3 reads CGGPGYAFF. The CDR3, as DNA: TGTGGAGGCCCAGGGTACGCTTTCTTT.

The V call is TRBV10-3, the J call TRBJ2-1; TRBD1 is a possible D gene (5 bases). This CDR3 has 15 amino acids. V lost 0 bases to trimming and J lost 8 bases, with 14 bases between them. Germline V gene sequence: CDR1 ENHRY, CDR2 SYGVKD. In nucleotides, the CDR3 is TGTGCCATCAGTGAGTCTCTAAGCAGGGCCGATGAGCAGTTCTTC. It translates to CAISESLSRADEQFF.

Only a few counts were recorded for this clonotype. The genes are TRBV7-2 and TRBJ2-1; 7 bases match TRBD1. CDR3 length: 13 amino acids. The germline CDR1 and CDR2 sequences are SGHTA and FQGNSA. The trim removed 5 bases at V and 7 bases at J, leaving 5 bases unmatched. The CDR3 DNA reads as TGTGCCAGCAGCCGGACAGGTGCGAATGAGCAGTTCTTC. Translating it yields CASSRTGANEQFF. The variable domain in full, with the rest retrieved from reference TRBV7-2 and TRBJ2-1, is GAGVSQSPSNKVTEKGKDVELRCDPISGHTALYWYRQSLGQGLEFLIYFQGNSAPDKSGLPSDRFSAERTGGSVSTLTIQRTQQEDSAVYLCASSRTGANEQFFGPGTRLTVL.

The chain recombines TRBV3-1 with TRBJ2-1; perhaps TRBD2 as D (6 bases). This CDR3 has 11 amino acids. The germline V gene has CDR1 LGHDT and CDR2 YNNKEL (reference sequence). V was trimmed by 8 bases and J by 15 bases, leaving 17 bases between them. CDR3 DNA sequence: TGTGCCAGCCAAGCGGGTATGCTTCTGTTCTTC. Translating it yields CASQAGMLLFF.

This clonotype was observed many times. The junction departs from the called germline gene at one end, perhaps through a read error. The V call is TRBV5-1, the J call TRBJ2-3, with 10 bases identical to TRBD1. This CDR3 has 14 residues. In germline, CDR1 is SGHRS, CDR2 YFSETQ. CDR3 in DNA: TGTGCCAGCAGCCCTGGACAGGGGGCAGATACGCAGTATTTT. It is translated as CASSPGQGADTQYF. Together with reference TRBV5-1 and TRBJ2-3, the CDR3 gives the full variable domain: KAGVTQTPRYLIKTRGQQVTLSCSPISGHRSVSWYQQTPGQGLQFLFEYFSETQRNKGNFPGRFSGRQFSNSRSEMNVSTLELGDSALYLCASSPGQGADTQYFGPGTRLTVL.

This chain links TRBV14 with TRBJ2-1; 8 bases match TRBD1. The CDR3 is 20 amino acids. CDR1 is SGHDN, CDR2 FVKESK, per germline. V dropped 0 bases and J dropped 0; count of bases not matched to a gene: 13. CDR3 bases: TGTGCCAGCAGCCAAGATCAGGGGGCGGGACTGCTGAGCTCCTACAATGAGCAGTTCTTC. Its protein is CASSQDQGAGLLSSYNEQFF.

The V gene is TRBV19, the J gene TRBJ1-5, with a weak D call TRBD1 (5 bases). CDR3 size: 14 residues. The V gene lost 3 bases and the J gene lost 3 bases, with 9 bases spanning the gap. In germline, CDR1 is LNHDA, CDR2 SQIVND (reference sequence). The CDR3, as DNA: TGTGCCAGTAGTATGCAGGGTACCAATCAGCCCCAGCATTTT. Its protein product is CASSMQGTNQPQHF. Full variable domain (outside the CDR3, taken from reference TRBV19 and TRBJ1-5): DGGITQSPKYLFRKEGQNVTLSCEQNLNHDAMYWYRQDPGQGLRLIYYSQIVNDFQKGDIAEGYSVSREKKESFPLTVTSAQKNPTAFYLCASSMQGTNQPQHFGDGTRLSIL.

V usage is TRBV6-5 and J usage is TRBJ1-2, with D perhaps TRBD1 (5 bases). The ends were cut back, 0 bases at V and 8 bases at J, with 16 bases in the middle. Germline V lookup: CDR1 MNHEY, CDR2 SVGAGI. This CDR3 region has 15 residues. The CDR3 sequence: CASSYSTSGGRGYTF. The CDR3 bases are TGTGCCAGCAGTTACTCGACTTCCGGGGGAAGGGGCTACACCTTC.

The rearrangement uses TRBV4-1 and TRBJ1-5; TRBD1 agrees at 7 bases. J lost 3 bases, V lost 4 bases, and 6 bases had no gene match. The CDR3 totals 15 residues. Germline V lookup: CDR1 MGHRA, CDR2 YSYEKL. CDR3 sequence: CASSPTGDPNQPQHF. The CDR3 bases are TGCGCCAGCAGCCCCACAGGGGACCCCAATCAGCCCCAGCATTTT.

This clonotype was counted between two and nine times. This chain uses TRBV7-6 with TRBJ1-1, with TRBD1 as a possible D gene (6 bases). The CDR3 covers 11 residues. V was shortened by 5 bases and J by 12 bases, with 13 bases between the two germline ends. Germline V gene sequence: CDR1 SGHVS, CDR2 FNYEAQ. The CDR3 DNA follows: TGTGCCAGCAGCCGAAAGGGGGTAACTTTCTTT. Protein: CASSRKGVTFF.

This clonotype was observed a handful of times. The chain has TRBV7-3 and TRBJ1-1; 10 bases map to TRBD1. The CDR3 has 14 amino acids. In germline, CDR1 is SGHTA, CDR2 FQGTGA. V dropped 2 bases and J dropped 10; count of bases not matched to a gene: 7. CDR3 in amino acids: CASSLGTGAQGAFF. CDR3 DNA sequence: TGTGCCAGCAGCTTAGGGACAGGGGCCCAGGGAGCTTTCTTT.

V usage is TRBV7-9 and J usage is TRBJ2-5, with 8 bases aligning to TRBD2. Germline CDR1 reads SEHNR; CDR2 reads FQNEAQ (reference sequence). This CDR3 contains 16 residues. Germline trimming cut 5 bases from V and 1 base from J; bases unmatched to any gene: 9. CDR3 protein: CASSLPTLAVQETQYF. The DNA for the CDR3 is TGTGCCAGCAGCCTGCCGACACTAGCGGTCCAAGAGACCCAGTACTTC. Combining the CDR3 with reference TRBV7-9 and TRBJ2-5 gives the whole variable domain DTGVSQNPRHKITKRGQNVTFRCDPISEHNRLYWYRQTLGQGPEFLTYFQNEAQLEKSRLLSDRFSAERPKGSFSTLEIQRTEQGDSAMYLCASSLPTLAVQETQYFGPGTRLLVL.

The V call is TRBV6-2 or TRBV6-3, the J call TRBJ2-7; D remains unclear. CDR1 is MNHEY, CDR2 SVGEGT, per germline. This CDR3 has 13 amino acids. V gave up 4 bases and J gave up 4 bases, with 11 bases separating them. The CDR3 protein is CASSCADGYEQYV. DNA of the CDR3: TGTGCCAGCAGTTGCGCTGACGGGTACGAGCAGTACGTC.

A few counts support this clonotype. V is TRBV7-2 and J is TRBJ2-7; a possible D gene is TRBD2 (5 bases). Germline CDR1 is SGHTA and CDR2 is FQGNSA. Trimming shortened V by 3 bases and J by 1 base, and 13 bases separated the two germline ends. The CDR3 totals 15 residues. The CDR3 sequence is CASSLGKEGSYEQYV. Here the CDR3 DNA reads TGTGCCAGCAGCTTGGGGAAAGAGGGATCCTACGAGCAGTACGTC.

This chain uses TRBV25-1 with TRBJ1-2; D might be TRBD1 (5 bases). CDR1 is MGHDK and CDR2 is SYGVNS in the germline V gene. Trimming left V 2 bases short and J 4 bases short, with 11 bases between. The CDR3 loop spans 14 amino acids. CDR3 sequence: CASSEKAGRYGYTF. CDR3 in DNA: TGTGCCAGCAGTGAAAAGGCAGGGCGCTATGGCTACACCTTC.

Comments on this clonotype: One end of the junction varies from germline; a read error may be responsible. The CDR3 spells CANSLRTHQETQYF. For the CDR3, the DNA is TGTGCCAACAGCTTGAGGACCCATCAAGAGACCCAGTACTTC. The J gene is TRBJ2-5, the V gene TRBV11-2; D call uncertain. The CDR3 sequence is 14 residues long. Germline V gene lookup returns CDR1 SGHAT and CDR2 FQNNGV.